The 29 T cell receptor beta chains below all came from one sample that was sequenced in a study of blood T cell repertoires in COVID-19 (TCRdb year 2020). Preparation of the library involved the immunoSEQ multiplex PCR assay. TCRdb carries this immuneACCESS record with in-frame sequences only. Its versions omit some clonotypes, under half of them owing to an unresolved V gene in the studies checked, with the rest unexplained. The sample table contains under 95,000 clones; only one count was recorded for 70% to 90% of them. The ten largest make up around 20% of the sample. Material for sequencing was peripheral blood. These receptors were taken from a woman older than 75 with acute or convalescent COVID-19.

The rearrangement links TRBV6-5 to TRBJ2-2; TRBD1 aligns across 8 bases. V shed 10 bases and J 4 bases; nucleotides not matched to a gene: 8. Germline values: CDR1 MNHEY, CDR2 SVGAGI. This CDR3 is built from 14 residues. The CDR3 sequence is CATNAGGGTGELFF. The CDR3 region has the DNA TGTGCCACTAACGCAGGGGGCGGCACCGGGGAGCTGTTTTTT.

In nucleotides, the CDR3 is TGTGCCAGCAGCCCGGGACAGGCGAATCAGCCCCAGCATTTT. Residues: CASSPGQANQPQHF. This chain links TRBV6-5 with TRBJ1-5; 8 bases are shared with TRBD1. CDR1 is MNHEY and CDR2 is SVGAGI in the germline V gene. CDR3 length: 14 residues. Trimming removed 6 bases from V and 4 bases from J; junction bases left unmatched: 5.

This sequence joins TRBV28 and TRBJ1-1; no reliable D call. From germline, CDR1 is MDHEN and CDR2 SYDVKM. V was cut by 6 bases and J by 1 base, with 12 bases left in between. The CDR3 spans 14 residues. The CDR3 DNA reads as TGTGCCAGCAGCTCTGGCGGGTCGAACACTGAAGCTTTCTTT. Translating gives CASSSGGSNTEAFF.

This rearrangement joins TRBV25-1 to TRBJ2-7, with D maybe TRBD2 (5 bases). CDR3 size: 12 residues. Looked up from germline, CDR1 is MGHDK and CDR2 is SYGVNS. V lost 6 bases and J lost 6, with 12 bases in between. The CDR3, as DNA: TGTGCCAGCAGAACACCGGGATTCGAGCAGTACTTC. Translated: CASRTPGFEQYF.

CDR3 DNA sequence: TGTGCCAGCAGCCGCAGCCCGGGACAGGGTTACGAGCAGTACTTC. Translated, it gives CASSRSPGQGYEQYF. V gene TRBV3-1 (or the pseudogene TRBV3-2) combines with J gene TRBJ2-7; 9 nucleotides match TRBD1. The length of the CDR3 is 15 residues. The J segment lost 4 bases and the V segment lost 4 bases, leaving 8 bases of the junction unmatched. In germline, CDR1 is LGHDT, CDR2 YNNKEL (reference sequence).

This clone was detected only a few times. The J gene is TRBJ1-1, the V gene TRBV6-5; 9 nucleotides align to TRBD1. J was trimmed by 6 bases and V by 6 bases; bases with no gene match: 8. Per germline, CDR1 MNHEY and CDR2 SVGAGI. CDR3 length: 14 amino acids. CDR3 DNA: TGTGCCAGCAGCCCGGGGACAGGGTCCCCTGAAGCTTTCTTT. Its translation is CASSPGTGSPEAFF.

The chain combines TRBV5-1 with TRBJ2-5, with TRBD2 identical over 8 bases. This CDR3 has 15 residues. Trimming took 0 bases from V and 2 from J; bases not matched to a gene: 3. Germline CDR1 SGHRS, CDR2 YFSETQ. DNA of the CDR3: TGCGCCAGCAGCTTGGGCGGGGGGATGCAAGAGACCCAGTACTTC. Translated, it gives CASSLGGGMQETQYF.

The V call is TRBV3-1 (or the pseudogene TRBV3-2), the J call TRBJ2-7, with D unclear. The V end lost 1 base, the J end lost 2 bases, and 3 bases lay between the germline ends. This CDR3 has 12 residues. Germline values: CDR1 LGHDT, CDR2 YNNKEL (reference sequence). CDR3 protein: CASSQAAYEQYF. The CDR3 region has the DNA TGTGCCAGCAGCCAAGCGGCCTACGAGCAGTACTTC.

This rearrangement joins TRBV7-8 to TRBJ1-5, with D possibly matching TRBD1 (6 bases). Trimming took off 4 bases at V and 4 bases at J, with 14 bases between the two ends. The CDR3 has 15 residues. In germline, CDR1 is SGHVS, CDR2 FQNEAQ. For the CDR3, the DNA is TGTGCCAGCAGCTCTGCGGGAGGGGGAAATCAGCCCCAGCATTTT. It codes for CASSSAGGGNQPQHF. The variable domain in full, completed from reference TRBV7-8 and TRBJ1-5, reads GAGVSQSPRYKVAKRGQDVALRCDPISGHVSLFWYQQALGQGPEFLTYFQNEAQLDKSGLPSDRFFAERPEGSVSTLKIQRTQQEDSAVYLCASSSAGGGNQPQHFGDGTRLSIL.

The chain carries TRBV3-1 (or the pseudogene TRBV3-2) and TRBJ1-2; unclear D gene. The CDR3 has 16 residues. From germline, CDR1 is LGHDT and CDR2 YNNKEL (reference sequence). Trimming stripped 0 bases from V and 0 bases from J, with 11 bases between. The DNA of the CDR3 is TGTGCCAGCAGCCAAGATAGCGGTCAAGCTAACTATGGCTACACCTTC. Its protein product is CASSQDSGQANYGYTF.

This clone has more than one count but fewer than ten. The chain couples TRBV5-4 to TRBJ2-2; 14 nucleotides line up with TRBD2. Looked up from germline, CDR1 is SGHNT and CDR2 is YYREEE (reference sequence). V shed 4 bases and J 2 bases; nucleotides not matched to a gene: 4. The CDR3 is 17 residues long. DNA for the CDR3: TGTGCCAGCAGCGAGGGACTAGCGGGGGTTAACACCGGGGAGCTGTTTTTT. The encoded protein is CASSEGLAGVNTGELFF.

The genes are TRBV19 and TRBJ2-1; 7 bases are a match to TRBD2. CDR1 and CDR2 (germline): LNHDA, SQIVND (reference sequence). The CDR3 is made up of 15 amino acids. Unmatched junction bases numbered 11, after V lost 4 bases and J lost 8 bases. The CDR3 is CASSSSGFGGDEQFF. CDR3 DNA sequence: TGTGCCAGTAGTAGTAGCGGGTTCGGAGGCGATGAGCAGTTCTTC.

The chain uses TRBV5-6 and TRBJ1-1, with D maybe TRBD1 (6 bases). The ends were cut back, 2 bases at V and 6 bases at J, with 14 bases in the middle. The CDR3 length is 14 residues. Looked up from germline, CDR1 is SGHDT and CDR2 is YYEEEE. Here the CDR3 DNA reads TGTGCCAGCAGCTTTAGGGGGGGTTCGTCTGAAGCTTTCTTT. It is translated as CASSFRGGSSEAFF.

This clone was detected only once. Sequence at one end of the junction differs from germline and may be a read error. The chain uses TRBV5-1 and TRBJ2-4; the match to TRBD1 covers 9 bases. CDR1 and CDR2 (germline): SGHRS, YFSETQ. The CDR3 contains 14 residues. In DNA form, the CDR3 reads TGCGCCAGCAGCGAGATGGGTGGGACAGGGCGGAGGAACTTT. This encodes CASSEMGGTGRRNF. Full variable domain (rest looked up from reference TRBV5-1 and TRBJ2-4): KAGVTQTPRYLIKTRGQQVTLSCSPISGHRSVSWYQQTPGQGLQFLFEYFSETQRNKGNFPGRFSGRQFSNSRSEMNVSTLELGDSALYLCASSEMGGTGRRNFGAGTRLSVL.

In DNA, the CDR3 is TGCAGCGTCACCGGGACAGGGGGTTCCGAGCAGTACTTC. Translated, it gives CSVTGTGGSEQYF. This sequence joins TRBV29-1 and TRBJ2-7, with TRBD1 identical over 11 bases. The CDR3 has 13 residues. Trimming removed 6 bases from V and 6 bases from J; junction bases left unmatched: 7. Germline CDR1 is SQVTM and CDR2 is ANQGSEA.

The chain's CDR3 is CASSFDRGRSGYTF. As DNA, the CDR3 is TGTGCCAGCAGTTTTGACAGGGGGCGTAGTGGCTACACCTTC. The chain combines TRBV6-5 with TRBJ1-2; TRBD1 matches 10 bases. CDR3 length: 14 residues. The V segment lost 4 bases and the J segment 7 bases; nucleotides outside the gene matches: 6. Germline V gene data show CDR1 as MNHEY and CDR2 as SVGAGI.

V is TRBV7-8 and J is TRBJ2-5, with 9 bases identical to TRBD2. The CDR3 is 13 residues long. V dropped 10 bases and J dropped 5; count of bases not matched to a gene: 8. Germline loops: CDR1 SGHVS, CDR2 FQNEAQ. CDR3 nucleotides: TGTGCCACTTCGCGGGGGGGCTGGGAGACCCAGTACTTC. The encoded protein is CATSRGGWETQYF.

The V gene is TRBV28, the J gene TRBJ1-4; 7 bases are shared with TRBD1. Germline V gene lookup returns CDR1 MDHEN and CDR2 SYDVKM. V gave up 6 bases and J gave up 0 bases; unmatched junction bases: 7. The CDR3 loop spans 16 amino acids. CDR3 nucleotide sequence: TGTGCCAGCAGGGCCCTTGGGACAGCAACTAATGAAAAACTGTTTTTT. Its translation is CASRALGTATNEKLFF.

This chain connects TRBV6-5 to TRBJ2-5, with TRBD1 matching over 7 bases. Germline V gene data show CDR1 as MNHEY and CDR2 as SVGAGI. The CDR3 is made up of 16 amino acids. The V and J ends lost 1 base and 2 bases, in that order; junction bases with no gene match: 7. The CDR3 region has the DNA TGTGCCAGCAGTTACTTTTGGACAGGACATCAAGAGACCCAGTACTTC. Translating it yields CASSYFWTGHQETQYF.

The chain uses TRBV9 and TRBJ1-2, with D perhaps matching TRBD1 (6 bases). Per germline, CDR1 SGDLS and CDR2 YYNGEE. Trimming cost V 3 bases and J 8 bases, with 17 bases left between them. CDR3 length: 14 amino acids. The CDR3 DNA follows: TGTGCCAGCAGCGCAATTACAGGGACCGGAGGCTACACCTTC. This gives the protein CASSAITGTGGYTF.

The chain uses TRBV6-5 and TRBJ2-7, with 9 bases identical to TRBD1. The CDR3 consists of 14 residues. Germline V gene sequence: CDR1 MNHEY, CDR2 SVGAGI. Losses at the gene ends were 2 bases for V and 4 bases for J; bases not matched to a gene: 3. In DNA form, the CDR3 reads TGTGCCAGCAGTTACCGGGACAGGGTTTACGAGCAGTACTTC. As protein: CASSYRDRVYEQYF.

The chain links TRBV7-9 to TRBJ1-1; no reliable D call. Deletions cut 1 base from V and 6 bases from J, with 12 bases between. The CDR3 is made up of 14 amino acids. CDR1 and CDR2 from the germline V gene are SEHNR and FQNEAQ (reference sequence). As DNA, the CDR3 is TGTGCCAGCAGCTTAGGGCGGCCCGGGGCTGAAGCTTTCTTT. It translates to CASSLGRPGAEAFF.

The V and J genes are TRBV2 and TRBJ2-3; TRBD2 matches 12 bases. Unmatched junction bases numbered 4, after V lost 6 bases and J lost 0 bases. Germline CDR1 reads SNHLY; CDR2 reads FYNNEI. The CDR3 runs to 16 residues. The CDR3 here is CASSPTSGRSTDTQYF. CDR3 DNA: TGTGCCAGCAGCCCGACTAGCGGGAGAAGCACAGATACGCAGTATTTT.

The chain carries TRBV24-1 and TRBJ2-2, with 8 bases lining up with TRBD1. The CDR3 length is 16 residues. Germline CDR1 and CDR2: KGHDR and SFDVKD. V lost 4 bases, J lost 6 bases, and 9 bases stayed unmatched. The CDR3 spells CATSDPSDRVSGELFF. The DNA of the CDR3 is TGTGCCACCAGTGACCCCTCGGACAGGGTTTCCGGGGAGCTGTTTTTT.

The rearrangement joins TRBV2 to TRBJ1-1, with 8 bases lining up with TRBD1. Germline CDR1 SNHLY, CDR2 FYNNEI. The CDR3 runs to 13 residues. V was pared by 8 bases and J by 5 bases, with 7 bases of the junction left unmatched. The CDR3 here is CASGKQGGTEAFF. The CDR3 region has the DNA TGTGCCAGCGGTAAACAGGGGGGGACTGAAGCTTTCTTT.

The chain uses TRBV10-3 and TRBJ1-2; 9 nucleotides line up with TRBD1. CDR1 ENHRY and CDR2 SYGVKD come from the germline V gene. The CDR3 has 13 amino acids. The junction had 4 bases not matched to a gene; V was cut back by 4 bases and J by 7 bases. The CDR3 reads CAISGSTGGGYTF. The CDR3 nucleotides are TGTGCCATCAGTGGCTCGACAGGGGGTGGCTACACCTTC.

J is TRBJ1-1 and V is TRBV3-1 (or the pseudogene TRBV3-2); weak D call: TRBD1 (5 bases). The V and J ends lost 1 base and 2 bases respectively, with 17 bases between them. Germline V gives CDR1 LGHDT, CDR2 YNNKEL (reference sequence). The length of the CDR3 is 17 residues. CDR3 DNA: TGTGCCAGCAGCCAAGGGTTGGGCCCAGGGCGAAACACTGAAGCTTTCTTT. Encoded protein: CASSQGLGPGRNTEAFF.

The V call is TRBV10-3, the J call TRBJ1-1; 9 bases line up with TRBD1. This CDR3 spans 15 amino acids. J was trimmed by 1 base and V by 5 bases; bases with no gene match: 5. Germline V gene sequence: CDR1 ENHRY, CDR2 SYGVKD. CDR3 sequence: CAISNPGQGNTEAFF. In DNA form, the CDR3 reads TGTGCCATCAGTAACCCGGGACAGGGGAACACTGAAGCTTTCTTT.

V is TRBV12-3 or TRBV12-4 and J is TRBJ2-7; 7 positions agree with TRBD1. Trimming at V came to 6 bases and at J to 6 bases, leaving 5 bases not matched to a gene. This CDR3 contains 12 residues. The CDR3 protein is CASSRDSLEQYF. In DNA, the CDR3 is TGTGCCAGCAGCAGGGACAGCCTCGAGCAGTACTTC.